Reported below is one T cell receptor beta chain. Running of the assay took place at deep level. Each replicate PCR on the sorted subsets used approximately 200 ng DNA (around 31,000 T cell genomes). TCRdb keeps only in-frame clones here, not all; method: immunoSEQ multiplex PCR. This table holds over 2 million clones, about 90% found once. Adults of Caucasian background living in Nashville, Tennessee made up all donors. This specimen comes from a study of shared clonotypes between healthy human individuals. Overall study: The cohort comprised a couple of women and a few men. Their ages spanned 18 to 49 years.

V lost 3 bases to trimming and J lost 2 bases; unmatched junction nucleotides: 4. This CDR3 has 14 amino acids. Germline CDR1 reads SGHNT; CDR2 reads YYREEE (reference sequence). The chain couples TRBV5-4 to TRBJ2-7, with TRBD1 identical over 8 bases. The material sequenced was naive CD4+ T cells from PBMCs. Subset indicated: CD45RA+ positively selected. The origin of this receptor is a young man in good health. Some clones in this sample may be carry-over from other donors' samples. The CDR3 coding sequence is TGTGCCAGCAGCTACGACAGGGGCGCCTACGAGCAGTACTTC. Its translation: CASSYDRGAYEQYF.